Presented here are 9 T cell receptor beta chains from one specimen sequenced in a study of blood T cell repertoires in COVID-19. Method: immunoSEQ multiplex PCR; TCRdb's copy keeps in-frame clones and lacks some. The data hold 300,000 to 450,000 clones, with 85% observed a single time. The sample taken for sequencing was peripheral blood. These TCRs come from a woman under 30 with acute or convalescent COVID-19.

The rearrangement links TRBV3-1 (or the pseudogene TRBV3-2) to TRBJ1-2; a weak D match, TRBD1 (5 bases). CDR3 size: 15 residues. Trimming stripped 4 bases from V and 4 bases from J, with 16 bases between. Germline CDR1 and CDR2: LGHDT and YNNKEL (reference sequence). The CDR3 region has the DNA TGTGCCAGCAGCCTCAACACAGGCCGTGGCTATGGCTACACCTTC. Residues: CASSLNTGRGYGYTF.

This sequence joins TRBV5-1 and TRBJ2-7; possible D gene TRBD2, 5 bases. Per germline, CDR1 SGHRS and CDR2 YFSETQ. V was trimmed by 6 bases and J by 2 bases, leaving 12 bases between them. This CDR3 contains 13 residues. The CDR3: CASTWEYAYEQYF. As DNA, the CDR3 is TGCGCCAGCACCTGGGAGTACGCCTACGAGCAGTACTTC.

In this sample, this clone turned up once. This rearrangement joins TRBV5-1 to TRBJ1-2; 9 bases are shared with TRBD1. Germline trimming cut 2 bases from V and 4 bases from J; bases unmatched to any gene: 6. There are 15 residues in the CDR3. Germline CDR1 SGHRS, CDR2 YFSETQ. CDR3 nucleotides: TGCGCCAGCAGCTTTACAGGGGGCTCTGGCTATGGCTACACCTTC. Protein sequence: CASSFTGGSGYGYTF.

This chain links TRBV27 with TRBJ1-2, with D unclear. Germline V gene lookup returns CDR1 MNHEY and CDR2 SMNVEV (reference sequence). V lost 4 bases and J 4 bases, leaving 16 bases between the germline ends. The CDR3 runs to 15 residues. The CDR3 DNA is TGTGCCAGCAGTTCCGGACGGATAGGGAGCTATGGCTACACCTTC. Protein product: CASSSGRIGSYGYTF.

The chain recombines TRBV6-5 with TRBJ2-7; TRBD1 might be the D (5 bases). Trimming took 10 bases from V and 6 from J, leaving 16 bases between them. The V gene's germline CDR1 is MNHEY and CDR2 SVGAGI. The CDR3 covers 12 residues. This CDR3 reads CATSTVGVEQYF. CDR3 DNA sequence: TGTGCCACCAGCACGGTAGGGGTCGAGCAGTACTTC.

The V and J genes are TRBV28 and TRBJ1-1; D perhaps matches TRBD1 (6 bases). The CDR3 spans 16 residues. V was cut by 7 bases and J by 3 bases, with 21 bases left in between. Germline V gives CDR1 MDHEN, CDR2 SYDVKM. The chain's CDR3 is CASILPLQGKDTEAFF. CDR3 in DNA: TGTGCCAGCATCCTCCCCTTACAGGGCAAAGACACTGAAGCTTTCTTT.

This chain links TRBV23-1 with TRBJ2-1; 9 bases map to TRBD2. TRBV23-1 is an ORF, with its function uncertain. The trim removed 3 bases at V and 1 base at J, leaving 10 bases unmatched. CDR3 length equals 18 residues. CDR3 protein: CASSHSLPTSGSYNEQFF. For the CDR3, the DNA is TGCGCCAGCAGTCACTCGCTCCCTACTAGCGGGTCCTACAATGAGCAGTTCTTC.

There are a few counts of this clone. The chain employs TRBV29-1 and TRBJ1-1, with 8 bases aligning to TRBD1. CDR1 SQVTM and CDR2 ANQGSEA come from the germline V gene. V lost 3 bases, J lost 6 bases, and 3 bases stayed unmatched. This CDR3 spans 12 amino acids. CDR3 loop: CSVDRGRAEAFF. The CDR3 coding sequence is TGCAGCGTTGACAGGGGGCGGGCTGAAGCTTTCTTT.

V gene TRBV28 combines with J gene TRBJ2-1; 10 positions match TRBD2. Germline values: CDR1 MDHEN, CDR2 SYDVKM. The CDR3 loop spans 14 amino acids. Losses at the gene ends were 8 bases for V and 8 bases for J; bases not matched to a gene: 9. CDR3 sequence reads: CASLQAGGIDEQFF. The CDR3 bases are TGTGCCAGCCTCCAAGCGGGAGGGATCGATGAGCAGTTCTTC.